A selection of T cell receptor beta chains follows, all from one sample in a study of T cells expressing NK-cell markers. TCRdb reprocessed the 5' RACE reads; each CDR3 protein has one entry and no DNA is given. The specimen's table records roughly 390,000 distinct CDR3 sequences. Input material: blood T cells: a sorted CD56 or NKG2C T cell subset, CD4+ or CD8+ T cells, or bulk PBMC T cells (not recorded which). These receptors all come from a woman aged 50 to 60 in good health. Each CDR3 is given with its conserved first and last residue.

V: TRBV5-1; J: TRBJ2-1; CDR3: CASSLDDRGGYEQFF
V: TRBV29-1; J: TRBJ2-7; CDR3: CSVEVQAGYEQYF
V: TRBV12-3/TRBV12-4; J: TRBJ1-4; CDR3: CASSLEGTGGKRKEKLFF
V: TRBV7-9; J: TRBJ2-1; CDR3: CASSLRYNEQFF
V: TRBV20-1; J: TRBJ1-1; CDR3: CSARARGYNTEAFF
V: TRBV6-2/TRBV6-3; J: TRBJ2-5; CDR3: CASRPEAGTSVAQYF
V: TRBV24-1; J: TRBJ2-1; CDR3: CATSDGGTGGLLRGNEQFF
V: TRBV5-1; J: TRBJ2-7; CDR3: CASSLDGGSREQYF
V: TRBV6-2/TRBV6-3; J: TRBJ2-1; CDR3: CASNKPGLAVNEQFF
V: TRBV10-3; J: TRBJ2-4; CDR3: CAISDGRARNIQYF